The 20 T cell receptor beta chains below were found in one sample sequenced in a study of response to subunit inactivated influenza vaccine. TCRdb re-derived calls from the RT-PCR reads in MiXCR, one entry per CDR3 protein. Among some 640,000 distinct CDR3 sequences listed, approximately 15% were seen once. The starting material was PBMCs from blood, obtained approximately 15 days before vaccination. These receptors all come from a man aged 50-60 years who received an inactivated influenza vaccine.

This clonotype showed up just a few times. The chain links TRBV21-1 to TRBJ2-7. TRBV21-1 is a known pseudogene. This CDR3 region has 12 residues. The CDR3 region has the DNA TGTGCCAGCACGAAATTTGGCTACGAGCAGTACTTC. This codes for CASTKFGYEQYF.

This clonotype has more than one count but fewer than ten. The gene calls are TRBV2 and TRBJ2-1, with a weak D call TRBD2 (5 bases). The germline V and J ends were trimmed by 8 bases and 7 bases, with 9 bases remaining between them. This CDR3 comprises 11 residues. Germline V gene lookup returns CDR1 SNHLY and CDR2 FYNNEI. CDR3 in DNA: TGTGCCAGCCAGGACTTTAATGAGCAGTTCTTC. This encodes CASQDFNEQFF.

This clonotype has a handful of counts. This sequence joins TRBV6-1 and TRBJ2-2; 10 bases are a match to TRBD1. There are 17 residues in the CDR3. V gave up 5 bases and J gave up 2 bases; unmatched junction bases: 8. Per germline, CDR1 MNHNS and CDR2 SASEGT. CDR3 amino acids: CASSRDRGHGNTGELFF. The CDR3 DNA reads as TGTGCCAGCAGTCGTGACAGGGGGCATGGTAACACCGGGGAGCTGTTTTTT.

This clonotype came up a few times. The V and J genes are TRBV5-1 and TRBJ2-2; 11 positions match TRBD1. Germline CDR1 and CDR2: SGHRS and YFSETQ. Germline trimming cut 5 bases from V and 3 bases from J; bases unmatched to any gene: 3. CDR3 length: 15 residues. CDR3 amino acids: CASRMGQGDTGELFF. The CDR3 DNA is TGCGCCAGCAGGATGGGACAGGGGGACACCGGGGAGCTGTTTTTT.

The genes are TRBV7-9 and TRBJ2-2; D is perhaps TRBD2 (6 bases). The CDR3 contains 13 residues. Per the germline V gene, CDR1 is SEHNR and CDR2 is FQNEAQ (reference sequence). V was pared by 4 bases and J by 6 bases, with 9 bases between. As DNA, the CDR3 is TGTGCCAGCAGCTGGAGGGACGCCGGGGAGCTGTTTTTT. Encoded protein: CASSWRDAGELFF.

This clonotype was picked up a small number of times. The V and J genes are TRBV20-1 and TRBJ2-4; D is possibly TRBD2 (6 bases). Trimming shortened V by 7 bases and J by 4 bases, and 11 bases separated the two germline ends. The CDR3 loop spans 12 amino acids. Per germline, CDR1 DFQATT and CDR2 SNEGSKA (reference sequence). In DNA, the CDR3 is TGCAGTGGCCCTAGCGTGAAAAACATTCAGTACTTC. As protein: CSGPSVKNIQYF.

This clonotype was detected only a few times. The J gene is TRBJ1-1, the V gene TRBV29-1; 8 bases match TRBD1. The CDR3 is made up of 14 amino acids. V lost 3 bases to trimming and J lost 0 bases; unmatched junction nucleotides: 3. CDR1 SQVTM and CDR2 ANQGSEA come from the germline V gene. In DNA form, the CDR3 reads TGCAGCGTTGATAGGACAGGGTTGAACACTGAAGCTTTCTTT. Amino acids: CSVDRTGLNTEAFF.

J is TRBJ2-1 and V is TRBV5-1; a weak D match, TRBD2 (5 bases). V gave up 0 bases and J gave up 4 bases, with 11 bases separating them. There are 15 residues in the CDR3. Germline CDR1 is SGHRS and CDR2 is YFSETQ. In DNA, the CDR3 is TGCGCCAGCAGCTTGGCCGGGGTGGAGTACAATGAGCAGTTCTTC. It codes for CASSLAGVEYNEQFF.

The table lists this clonotype with a few counts. The chain links TRBV15 to TRBJ2-7, with D perhaps TRBD1 (5 bases). CDR3 length: 12 amino acids. Between the trimmed V and J ends, which lost 1 base and 5 bases, there was a span of 6 bases. Germline CDR1 is LNHNV and CDR2 is YYDKDF (reference sequence). As DNA, the CDR3 is TGTGCCACCAGCAGAGGCAGGGACGAGCAGTACTTC. Encoded protein: CATSRGRDEQYF.

This clonotype has at least ten counts. CDR3 nucleotides: TGCGCCAGCAGCCAAGAAGTGGAGGTAACCGGGGAGCTGTTTTTT. Its protein product is CASSQEVEVTGELFF. The rearrangement links TRBV4-1 to TRBJ2-2; TRBD2 might be the D (5 bases). The CDR3 is 15 amino acids. The V gene lost 0 bases and the J gene lost 5 bases, with 10 bases spanning the gap. The germline gives CDR1 MGHRA, CDR2 YSYEKL.

The rearrangement links TRBV12-3 or TRBV12-4 to TRBJ1-5; D is undetermined. The CDR3 runs 14 residues. V lost 4 bases and J lost 4, with 11 bases in between. CDR3 nucleotide sequence: TGTGCCAGCAGTTCACCGGGCCTAAATCAGCCCCAGCATTTT. This sequence encodes CASSSPGLNQPQHF.

The chain links TRBV20-1 to TRBJ2-1, with D uncertain. V gave up 0 bases and J gave up 1 base, with 10 bases separating them. The CDR3 length is 15 residues. Germline lookup yields CDR1 DFQATT and CDR2 SNEGSKA (reference sequence). CDR3 sequence: CSARDSRRSYNEQFF. The CDR3 DNA reads as TGCAGTGCTAGAGATAGCAGGCGGTCCTACAATGAGCAGTTCTTC.

With regard to this clonotype: A much larger clone differs by one base, so this may be a read error. The J gene is TRBJ2-7, the V gene TRBV3-1, with D maybe TRBD2 (5 bases). Germline-derived CDR1 and CDR2 are LGHDT and YNNKEL (reference sequence). Trimming left V 4 bases short and J 3 bases short, with 16 bases between. The CDR3 length is 15 residues. The CDR3 sequence: CASSPQYIRDYEQYF. The CDR3 nucleotides read TGTGCCAGCAGCCCCCAGTATATCCGGGACTACGAGCAGTACTTC.

The chain combines TRBV24-1 with TRBJ2-3, with D possibly TRBD2 on 6 matching bases. Germline-derived CDR1 and CDR2 are KGHDR and SFDVKD. The V end lost 10 bases, the J end lost 2 bases, and 18 bases lay between the germline ends. The CDR3 extends over 15 amino acids. CDR3 region: CATRGASQNTDTQYF. The DNA for the CDR3 is TGTGCCACTCGCGGGGCTAGCCAAAACACAGATACGCAGTATTTT.

This sequence joins TRBV12-3 or TRBV12-4 and TRBJ2-3, with D perhaps being TRBD1 or TRBD2 (5 bases each). The CDR3 loop spans 12 amino acids. Trimming removed 10 bases at V and 8 bases at J, with 16 bases between. CDR3 nucleotides: TGTGCCAACTCCAGGGCTGGGGGTACGCAGTATTTT. This sequence encodes CANSRAGGTQYF.

The chain is built from TRBV30 and TRBJ2-1, with TRBD1 identical over 9 bases. Trimming removed 0 bases from V and 2 bases from J; junction bases left unmatched: 5. The CDR3 runs to 16 residues. CDR1 and CDR2 from the germline V gene are GTSNPN and SVGIG (reference sequence). The CDR3 region is CAWSVPRDRAYNEQFF. The CDR3 DNA sequence: TGTGCCTGGAGTGTACCCCGGGACAGGGCCTACAATGAGCAGTTCTTC.

The chain employs TRBV10-3 and TRBJ1-2, with TRBD1 as a possible D gene (5 bases). This CDR3 has 13 residues. Germline V CDR1 and CDR2: ENHRY, SYGVKD. With 3 bases removed from V and 6 bases from J, the gap between germline ends came to 11 bases. The CDR3 here is CAISDTGPDGYTF. The CDR3 DNA reads as TGTGCCATCAGTGATACAGGACCAGATGGCTACACCTTC.

This clonotype showed up just a few times. The chain carries TRBV21-1 and TRBJ2-4; TRBD1 was called by the table and not checked on the DNA. TRBV21-1 is labeled a pseudogene. This CDR3 region has 18 residues. The CDR3 DNA follows: TGTGCCAGCAGCAAAGGAGGGACAGGGGGCTTGGACAAAAACATTCAGTACTTC. Protein sequence: CASSKGGTGGLDKNIQYF.

V and J are TRBV6-1 and TRBJ2-1; 9 bases map to TRBD1. The CDR3 totals 16 residues. V was pared by 6 bases and J by 6 bases, with 12 bases of the junction left unmatched. In germline, CDR1 is MNHNS, CDR2 SASEGT. CDR3 sequence reads: CASSRHRTGEINEQFF. CDR3 nucleotide sequence: TGTGCCAGCAGCCGACACCGGACAGGGGAGATCAATGAGCAGTTCTTC.

The chain joins TRBV29-1 to TRBJ1-4; unclear D gene. Germline CDR1 SQVTM, CDR2 ANQGSEA. Trimming took 4 bases from V and 2 from J, leaving 8 bases between them. The CDR3 contains 13 residues. For the CDR3, the DNA is TGCAGCGTTGCGGGGATCACTAATGAAAAACTGTTTTTT. This encodes CSVAGITNEKLFF.